This T cell receptor (beta chain) was sequenced during a study of cytomegalovirus exposure and HLA in healthy donors. Study-level points and caveats: For presence/absence analyses, sequencing depth was assumed to be roughly uniform across donors.

With V trimmed by 0 bases and J by 3 bases, 8 bases remained unmatched. Germline loops: CDR1 GTSNPN, CDR2 SVGIG (reference sequence). CDR3 length: 15 amino acids. With respect to this clone: Its specificity is not known.

The PCR employed 60 Vbeta primers together with 13 Jbeta primers. Measured with immunoSEQ multiplex PCR; TCRdb has only the in-frame clones, and not every one. The sample has about 65,000 clones, roughly 77% seen once; the top ten hold about 4.1%. This receptor was obtained from a woman in her twenties or thirties in good health and CMV-seronegative. The chain combines TRBV30 with TRBJ2-7, with 7 bases lining up with TRBD2. The sequenced sample consisted of PBMCs. DNA for the CDR3: TGTGCCTGGAGTGTGTGGGGAGGGAGAGACTACGAGCAGTACTTC. It yields the protein CAWSVWGGRDYEQYF.